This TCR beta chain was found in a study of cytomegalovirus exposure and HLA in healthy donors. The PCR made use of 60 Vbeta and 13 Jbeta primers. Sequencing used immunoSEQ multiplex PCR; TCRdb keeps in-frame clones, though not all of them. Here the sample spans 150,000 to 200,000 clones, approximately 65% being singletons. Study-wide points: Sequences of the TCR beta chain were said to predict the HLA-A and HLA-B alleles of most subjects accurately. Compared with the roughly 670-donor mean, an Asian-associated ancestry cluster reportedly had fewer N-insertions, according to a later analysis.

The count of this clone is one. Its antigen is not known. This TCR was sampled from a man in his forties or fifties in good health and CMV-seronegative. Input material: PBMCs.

For the CDR3, the DNA is TGTGCCACCAGCAGCAGGGACAGGGCCGACGAGCAGTACTTC. Its translation: CATSSRDRADEQYF. The genes are TRBV2 and TRBJ2-7; 9 nucleotides match TRBD1. V shed 10 bases, J shed 5 bases, and the junction held 12 bases outside the gene matches. The CDR3 contains 14 residues. The germline V gene has CDR1 SNHLY and CDR2 FYNNEI.